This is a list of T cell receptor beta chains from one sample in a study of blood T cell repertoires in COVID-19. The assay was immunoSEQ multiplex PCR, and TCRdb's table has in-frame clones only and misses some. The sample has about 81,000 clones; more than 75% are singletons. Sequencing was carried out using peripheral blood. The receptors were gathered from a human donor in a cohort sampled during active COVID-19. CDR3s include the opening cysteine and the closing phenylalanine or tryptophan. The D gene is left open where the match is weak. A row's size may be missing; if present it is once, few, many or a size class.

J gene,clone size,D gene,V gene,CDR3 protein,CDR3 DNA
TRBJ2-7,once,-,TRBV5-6,CASSHRGGTYEQYF,TGTGCCAGCAGCCACCGCGGAGGAACCTACGAGCAGTACTTC
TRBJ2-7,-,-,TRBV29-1,CSVLTSTYEQYF,TGCAGCGTCCTGACATCTACCTACGAGCAGTACTTC
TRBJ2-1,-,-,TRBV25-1,CASSEARPFINEQFF,TGTGCCAGCAGTGAAGCTAGGCCATTTATCAATGAGCAGTTCTTC
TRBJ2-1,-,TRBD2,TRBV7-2,CASSSLGGGWNEQFF,TGTGCCAGCAGCTCCCTTGGCGGGGGGTGGAATGAGCAGTTCTTC
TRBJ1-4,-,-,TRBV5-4,CASSFSGVNEKLFF,TGTGCCAGCAGCTTTTCAGGGGTTAATGAAAAACTGTTTTTT
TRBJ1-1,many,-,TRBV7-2,CASSSRYSVSGTEAFF,TGTGCCAGCAGCTCCAGGTATTCCGTAAGTGGCACTGAAGCTTTCTTT
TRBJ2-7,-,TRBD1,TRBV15,CATRPDRGLSYEQYF,TGTGCCACCAGGCCGGACAGGGGGCTGTCCTACGAGCAGTACTTC
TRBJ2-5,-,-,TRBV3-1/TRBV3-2,CASSQDVGAGGETQYF,TGTGCCAGCAGCCAAGATGTGGGGGCTGGCGGAGAGACCCAGTACTTC
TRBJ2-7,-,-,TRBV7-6,CASSPNYRRYEQYF,TGTGCCAGCAGCCCAAATTACAGGCGGTACGAGCAGTACTTC
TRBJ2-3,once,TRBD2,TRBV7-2,CASRPMASGGSTDTQYF,TGTGCCAGCAGACCAATGGCAAGCGGGGGGAGCACAGATACGCAGTATTTT
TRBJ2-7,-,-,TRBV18,CASSPGVSGANEQYF,TGTGCCAGCTCACCAGGTGTCTCAGGGGCCAACGAGCAGTACTTC
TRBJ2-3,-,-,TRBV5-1,CASSPGRADTQYF,TGCGCCAGCAGCCCGGGTAGAGCAGATACGCAGTATTTT
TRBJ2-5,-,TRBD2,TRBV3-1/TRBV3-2,CASSQDTSGSRTQYF,TGTGCCAGCAGCCAAGACACTAGCGGGAGTAGGACCCAGTACTTC
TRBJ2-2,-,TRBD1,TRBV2,CASSGTGGIAGELFF,TGTGCCAGCAGTGGGACAGGGGGAATAGCAGGGGAGCTGTTTTTT
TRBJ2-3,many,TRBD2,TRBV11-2,CASSLEAGDKDTQYF,TGTGCCAGCAGCTTAGAAGCGGGAGATAAAGATACGCAGTATTTT
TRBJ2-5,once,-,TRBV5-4,CASTTGLFEQETQYF,TGTGCCAGCACCACCGGACTATTTGAGCAAGAGACCCAGTACTTC
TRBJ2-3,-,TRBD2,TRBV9,CASSVATSGGAVDTQYF,TGTGCCAGCAGCGTAGCCACTAGCGGGGGGGCGGTAGATACGCAGTATTTT
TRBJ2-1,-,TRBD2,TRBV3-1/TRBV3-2,CASSQTSSGGNEQFF,TGTGCCAGCAGCCAAACCTCTAGCGGGGGCAATGAGCAGTTCTTC
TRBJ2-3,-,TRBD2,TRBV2,CASSETSGGVDVNTQYF,TGTGCCAGCAGTGAGACTAGCGGGGGGGTTGATGTAAATACGCAGTATTTT
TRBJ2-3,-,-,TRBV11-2,CASSLMPGTGDTQYF,TGTGCCAGCAGCTTGATGCCGGGAACGGGGGATACGCAGTATTTT
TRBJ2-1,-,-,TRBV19,CASSIGGNEQFF,TGTGCCAGTAGTATCGGGGGTAATGAGCAGTTCTTC
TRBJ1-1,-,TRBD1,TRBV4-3,CASSPGTGQYDEAFF,TGCGCCAGCAGCCCCGGGACAGGGCAGTATGATGAAGCTTTCTTT
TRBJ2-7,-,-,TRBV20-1,CSASGGPSYEQYF,TGCAGTGCTAGTGGCGGGCCCTCCTACGAGCAGTACTTC
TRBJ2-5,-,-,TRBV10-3,CAIRSTQQETQYF,TGTGCCATCAGGTCTACACAGCAAGAGACCCAGTACTTC
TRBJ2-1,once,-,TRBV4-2,CASSQDRLASEQFF,TGTGCCAGCAGCCAAGATCGCCTCGCGAGTGAGCAGTTCTTC
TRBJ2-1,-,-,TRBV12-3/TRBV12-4,CASSPSSYNEQFF,TGTGCCAGCAGTCCGAGCTCCTACAATGAGCAGTTCTTC
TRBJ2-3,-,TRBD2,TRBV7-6,CASSPGRAGGHTDTQYF,TGTGCCAGCAGCCCAGGGAGGGCGGGGGGCCATACAGATACGCAGTATTTT
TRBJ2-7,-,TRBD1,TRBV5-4,CASSLDGQGEQYF,TGTGCCAGCAGCTTGGATGGACAGGGCGAGCAGTACTTC
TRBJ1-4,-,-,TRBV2,CASSVIGTLINEKLFF,TGTGCCAGCAGTGTAATCGGGACACTAATTAACGAAAAACTGTTTTTT
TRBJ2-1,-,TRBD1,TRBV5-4,CASRLGQGIIDNEQFF,TGTGCCAGCAGATTGGGACAGGGAATAATCGACAATGAGCAGTTCTTC
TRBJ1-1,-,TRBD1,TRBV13,CASSTGTGRAFF,TGTGCCAGCAGCACCGGGACAGGTAGAGCTTTCTTT
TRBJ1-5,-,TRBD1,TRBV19,CASRDRYSNQPQHF,TGTGCCAGTAGGGACAGGTATAGCAATCAGCCCCAGCATTTT
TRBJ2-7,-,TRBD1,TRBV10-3,CAIGQGTFEQYF,TGTGCCATCGGACAGGGAACCTTCGAGCAGTACTTC
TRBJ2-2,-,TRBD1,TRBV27,CASSLSGQGTTGELFF,TGTGCCAGCAGTTTATCGGGACAGGGTACCACCGGGGAGCTGTTTTTT
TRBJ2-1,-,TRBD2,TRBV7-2,CASSPGGSYNEQFF,TGTGCCAGCAGCCCGGGGGGATCTTACAATGAGCAGTTCTTC
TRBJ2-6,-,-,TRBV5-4,CASSPATQRSGANVLTF,TGTGCCAGCAGCCCCGCTACGCAAAGATCTGGGGCCAACGTCCTGACTTTC
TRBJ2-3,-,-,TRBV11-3,CASSTDITDTQYF,TGTGCCAGCAGCACGGACATCACAGATACGCAGTATTTT
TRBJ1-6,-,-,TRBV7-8,CASSPQGTSYNSPLHF,TGTGCCAGCAGCCCGCAGGGGACCTCCTATAATTCACCCCTCCACTTT
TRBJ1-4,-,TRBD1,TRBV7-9,CASSPGTAYEKLFF,TGTGCCAGCAGCCCCGGGACAGCTTATGAAAAACTGTTTTTT
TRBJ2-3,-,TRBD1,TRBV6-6,CAIHDRDRGTDTQYF,TGTGCCATACATGACCGGGACAGGGGAACAGATACGCAGTATTTT
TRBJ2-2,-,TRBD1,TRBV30,CAWTGTGDTGELFF,TGTGCCTGGACCGGGACAGGAGACACCGGGGAGCTGTTTTTT
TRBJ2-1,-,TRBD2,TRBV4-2,CASSPGLAGSVEQFF,TGTGCCAGCAGCCCGGGACTAGCGGGATCTGTCGAGCAGTTCTTC
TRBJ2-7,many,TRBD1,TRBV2,CASSDRGTGSYEQYF,TGTGCCAGCAGTGATCGTGGGACAGGCTCCTACGAGCAGTACTTC